This entry features one T cell receptor (beta chain) sequence. This entry belongs to a study of blood T cell repertoires in COVID-19. There are 13 residues in the CDR3. Germline-derived CDR1 and CDR2 are SGHTA and FQGTGA. The V segment lost 4 bases and the J segment 4 bases; nucleotides outside the gene matches: 3. The data were produced by immunoSEQ multiplex PCR, yet TCRdb's version contains in-frame clones alone and is incomplete. The table includes 150,000 or so clones, around 85% detected once. This sequence joins TRBV7-3 and TRBJ1-1; 7 nucleotides match TRBD1. Sequencing input: peripheral blood. The origin of this receptor is a man in his 60s with COVID-19, enrolled during active disease. The CDR3 spells CASSSDRSTEAFF. DNA for the CDR3: TGTGCCAGCAGCTCGGACAGGTCCACTGAAGCTTTCTTT.